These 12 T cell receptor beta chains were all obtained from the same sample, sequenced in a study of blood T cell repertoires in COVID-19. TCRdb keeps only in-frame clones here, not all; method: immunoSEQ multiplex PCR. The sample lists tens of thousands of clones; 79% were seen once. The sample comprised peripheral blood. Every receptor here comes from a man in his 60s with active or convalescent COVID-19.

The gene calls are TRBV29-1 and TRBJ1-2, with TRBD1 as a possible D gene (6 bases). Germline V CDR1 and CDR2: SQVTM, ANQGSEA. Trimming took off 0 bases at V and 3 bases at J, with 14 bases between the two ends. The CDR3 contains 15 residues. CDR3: CSVEDRSGGYYGYTF. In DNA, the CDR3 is TGCAGCGTTGAAGATCGGAGTGGGGGCTACTATGGCTACACCTTC.

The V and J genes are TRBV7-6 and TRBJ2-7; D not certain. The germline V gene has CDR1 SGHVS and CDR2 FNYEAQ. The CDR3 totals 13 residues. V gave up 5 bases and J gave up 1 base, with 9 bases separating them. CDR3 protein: CASSRLGSYEQYF. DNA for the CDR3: TGTGCCAGCAGCCGTCTCGGGTCCTACGAGCAGTACTTC.

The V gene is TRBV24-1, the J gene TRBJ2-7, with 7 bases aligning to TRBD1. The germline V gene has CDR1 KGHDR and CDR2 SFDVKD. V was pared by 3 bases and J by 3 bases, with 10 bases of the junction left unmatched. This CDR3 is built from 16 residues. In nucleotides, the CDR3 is TGTGCCACCAGTGATCCCCGTAGGGCAGGGGGCTACGAGCAGTACTTC. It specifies CATSDPRRAGGYEQYF.

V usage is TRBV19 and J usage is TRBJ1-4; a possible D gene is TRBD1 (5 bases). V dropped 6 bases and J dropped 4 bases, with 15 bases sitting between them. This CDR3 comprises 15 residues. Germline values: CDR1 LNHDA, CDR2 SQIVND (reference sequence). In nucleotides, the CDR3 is TGTGCCAGTAGGGACGGCCGGGACTTTAATGAAAAACTGTTTTTT. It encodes CASRDGRDFNEKLFF.

Written as DNA, the CDR3 is TGTGCCAGCAGCACAGAAGAGACCCAGTACTTC. Its translation is CASSTEETQYF. The chain has TRBV7-6 and TRBJ2-5, with unresolved D. The germline V gene has CDR1 SGHVS and CDR2 FNYEAQ. V lost 5 bases and J lost 3, with 4 bases in between. The CDR3 runs 11 residues.

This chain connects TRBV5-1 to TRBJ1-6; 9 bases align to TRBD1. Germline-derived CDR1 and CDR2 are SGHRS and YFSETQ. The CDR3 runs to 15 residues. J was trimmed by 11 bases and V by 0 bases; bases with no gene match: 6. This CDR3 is CASSLEDRGETPLHF. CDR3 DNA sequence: TGCGCCAGCAGCTTGGAAGACAGGGGGGAAACACCCCTCCACTTT.

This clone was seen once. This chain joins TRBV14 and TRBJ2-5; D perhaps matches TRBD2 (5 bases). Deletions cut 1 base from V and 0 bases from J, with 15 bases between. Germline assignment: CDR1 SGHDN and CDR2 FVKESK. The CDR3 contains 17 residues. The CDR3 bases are TGTGCCAGCAGCCAAGGGGTGTCTAGCCGGAACCAAGAGACCCAGTACTTC. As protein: CASSQGVSSRNQETQYF.

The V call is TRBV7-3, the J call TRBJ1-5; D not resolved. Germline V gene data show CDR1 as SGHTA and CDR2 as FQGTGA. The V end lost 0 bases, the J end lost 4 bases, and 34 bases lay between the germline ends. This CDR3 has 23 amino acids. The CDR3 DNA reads TGTGCCAGCAGCTTAACAACGGTCCACGAGGGAACATCGACTAAGAGGAAGAATCAGCCCCAGCATTTT. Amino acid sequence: CASSLTTVHEGTSTKRKNQPQHF. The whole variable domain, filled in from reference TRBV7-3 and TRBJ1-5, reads GAGVSQTPSNKVTEKGKYVELRCDPISGHTALYWYRQSLGQGPEFLIYFQGTGAADDSGLPNDRFFAVRPEGSVSTLKIQRTERGDSAVYLCASSLTTVHEGTSTKRKNQPQHFGDGTRLSIL.

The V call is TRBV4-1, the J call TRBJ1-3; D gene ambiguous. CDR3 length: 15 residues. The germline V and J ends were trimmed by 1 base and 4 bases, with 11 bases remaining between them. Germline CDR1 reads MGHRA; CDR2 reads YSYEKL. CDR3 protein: CASSQAQVPGNTIYF. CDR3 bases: TGCGCCAGCAGCCAAGCCCAGGTGCCGGGAAACACCATATATTTT.

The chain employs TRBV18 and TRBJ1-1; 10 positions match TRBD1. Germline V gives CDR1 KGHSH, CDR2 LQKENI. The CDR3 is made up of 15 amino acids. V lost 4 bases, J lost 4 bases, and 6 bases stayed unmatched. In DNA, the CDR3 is TGTGCCAGCTCACAGACGGGACAGGGGATCACTGAAGCTTTCTTT. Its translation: CASSQTGQGITEAFF.

The CDR3 loop is CASSLDLGRNTEAFF. Here the CDR3 DNA reads TGTGCCAGCAGCTTAGATCTTGGCAGGAACACTGAAGCTTTCTTT. The chain links TRBV11-2 to TRBJ1-1; D unclear. Germline V gene lookup returns CDR1 SGHAT and CDR2 FQNNGV. The CDR3 runs 15 residues. Trimming took 0 bases from V and 1 from J, leaving 9 bases between them.

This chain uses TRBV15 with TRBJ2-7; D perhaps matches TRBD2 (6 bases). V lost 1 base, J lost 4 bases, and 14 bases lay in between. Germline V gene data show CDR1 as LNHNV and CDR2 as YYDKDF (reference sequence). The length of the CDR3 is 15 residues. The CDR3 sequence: CATSRGDGGGYEQYF. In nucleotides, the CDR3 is TGTGCCACCAGCAGAGGGGACGGGGGAGGATACGAGCAGTACTTC.